This T cell receptor beta chain was observed in a study of cytomegalovirus exposure and HLA in healthy donors. Notes on the study in general: After further analysis at a later stage, roughly 15,000 TCR beta sequences were associated with HLA alleles at 0.05 false discovery rate. When the data were analyzed later, several of the most significant clusters appeared to be linked to common viral pathogens. Sequencing likely produced, as an artifact, a cluster of highly shared sequence variants.

This CDR3 comprises 16 residues. V shed 6 bases and J 8 bases; nucleotides not matched to a gene: 11. Germline-derived CDR1 and CDR2 are ENHRY and SYGVKD. PCR primers comprised 60 Vbeta and 13 Jbeta primers. Method: immunoSEQ multiplex PCR; TCRdb's copy keeps in-frame clones and lacks some. Among 130,000 to 150,000 clones listed, approximately 80% were seen once. Turning to this clone: What it binds is unknown.

The chain joins TRBV10-3 to TRBJ2-1; 12 positions agree with TRBD2. The sample taken for sequencing was PBMCs. The TCR was taken from a male donor in good health and CMV-seronegative. The CDR3 is CAIRRSSGGGSDEQFF. The CDR3 region has the DNA TGTGCCATCAGGCGGTCTAGCGGGGGGGGGTCCGATGAGCAGTTCTTC.